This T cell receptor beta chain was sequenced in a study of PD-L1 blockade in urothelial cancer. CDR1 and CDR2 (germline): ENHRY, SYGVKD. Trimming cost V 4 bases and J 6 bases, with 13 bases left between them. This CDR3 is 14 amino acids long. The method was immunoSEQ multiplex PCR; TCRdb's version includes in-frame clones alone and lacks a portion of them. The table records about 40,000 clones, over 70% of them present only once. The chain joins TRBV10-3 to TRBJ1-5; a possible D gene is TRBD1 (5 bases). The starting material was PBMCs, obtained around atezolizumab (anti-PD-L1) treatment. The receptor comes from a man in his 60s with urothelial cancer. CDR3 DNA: TGTGCCATCAGTGGGACCCAGCAGGGTCAGCCCCAGCATTTT. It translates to CAISGTQQGQPQHF.